This is a list of T cell receptor beta chains from one sample in a study of control samples from healthy donors and cancer patients. Sequencing used immunoSEQ multiplex PCR; TCRdb keeps in-frame clones, though not all of them. The sample has about 160,000 clones, 90% to 95% seen once. The specimen was blood. Receptors originate from a woman between 35 and 50 years old in good health. Each CDR3 is given with its conserved first and last residue. The order of the fields is CDR3 DNA, CDR3 protein, J gene, D gene, V gene, clone size. The D gene is left open where the match is weak. Clone size is not always given. Where it is, it says once, few, many or a class for expanded clones.

CDR3nt: TGTGCCAGCAGCCCGGAACAGGGAAACACTGAAGCTTTCTTT
CDR3aa: CASSPEQGNTEAFF
j_gene: TRBJ1-1
d_gene: NA
v_gene: TRBV7-6
abundance: NA

CDR3nt: TGTGCCAGCAGGTCCGACGGGACACCTTACGAGCAGTACTTC
CDR3aa: CASRSDGTPYEQYF
j_gene: TRBJ2-7
d_gene: NA
v_gene: TRBV6-5
abundance: NA

CDR3nt: TGCAGCGTGGACAGCGGAGCGAACTCTGGAAACACCATATATTTT
CDR3aa: CSVDSGANSGNTIYF
j_gene: TRBJ1-3
d_gene: NA
v_gene: TRBV29-1
abundance: NA

CDR3nt: TGTGCCAGCAGCCGTCTGGGACAGACAGCGGAGCAGTTCTTC
CDR3aa: CASSRLGQTAEQFF
j_gene: TRBJ2-1
d_gene: TRBD1
v_gene: TRBV27
abundance: NA

CDR3nt: TGTGCCAGCAGCTTCTTTGCCTCCCAAGAGACCCAGTACTTC
CDR3aa: CASSFFASQETQYF
j_gene: TRBJ2-5
d_gene: NA
v_gene: TRBV7-2
abundance: NA

CDR3nt: TGTGCCAGCAGCTTGGAGGATGTCCGAAGGGGCTATGGCTACACCTTC
CDR3aa: CASSLEDVRRGYGYTF
j_gene: TRBJ1-2
d_gene: NA
v_gene: TRBV5-4
abundance: NA

CDR3nt: TGTGCCAGCACCCAACTAGCGGGAGTGGATACGCAGTATTTT
CDR3aa: CASTQLAGVDTQYF
j_gene: TRBJ2-3
d_gene: TRBD2
v_gene: TRBV7-9
abundance: NA

CDR3nt: TGTGCCAGCAGCTTAGAAACAGGGGCAGCTAATGGCTACACCTTC
CDR3aa: CASSLETGAANGYTF
j_gene: TRBJ1-2
d_gene: TRBD1
v_gene: TRBV7-9
abundance: once

CDR3nt: TGTGCCAGCAGCTTAGCGCGAGGTGGCTATGGCTACACCTTC
CDR3aa: CASSLARGGYGYTF
j_gene: TRBJ1-2
d_gene: NA
v_gene: TRBV7-9
abundance: NA

CDR3nt: TGTGCCAGCAGCCGGGGAAGGACGCCGAACACCGGGGAGCTGTTTTTT
CDR3aa: CASSRGRTPNTGELFF
j_gene: TRBJ2-2
d_gene: NA
v_gene: TRBV7-9
abundance: NA

CDR3nt: TGCGCCAGCAGCCCGGGACAGCAAACCTACGAGCAGTACTTC
CDR3aa: CASSPGQQTYEQYF
j_gene: TRBJ2-7
d_gene: TRBD1
v_gene: TRBV10-2
abundance: NA

CDR3nt: TGTGCCAGCAGTTACGTAGGGTGGAGGACCGGAGAGCTGTTTTTT
CDR3aa: CASSYVGWRTGELFF
j_gene: TRBJ2-2
d_gene: NA
v_gene: TRBV6-2/TRBV6-3
abundance: NA

CDR3nt: TGCGCCAGCAGCTTAGGTACAGGAGGAAGCTATGGCTACACCTTC
CDR3aa: CASSLGTGGSYGYTF
j_gene: TRBJ1-2
d_gene: NA
v_gene: TRBV5-1
abundance: NA

CDR3nt: TGTGCCAGCAGCTTAGATGTTAGTACGGAGACCCAGTACTTC
CDR3aa: CASSLDVSTETQYF
j_gene: TRBJ2-5
d_gene: NA
v_gene: TRBV7-9
abundance: NA

CDR3nt: TGTGCCTGGAGTGTGGACAGCAGAAACACCATATATTTT
CDR3aa: CAWSVDSRNTIYF
j_gene: TRBJ1-3
d_gene: NA
v_gene: TRBV30
abundance: NA

CDR3nt: TGTGCCAGCAGCTTACCAGGGCGAGAAGGCTACACCTTC
CDR3aa: CASSLPGREGYTF
j_gene: TRBJ1-2
d_gene: NA
v_gene: TRBV5-6
abundance: NA

CDR3nt: TGTGCCAGTAGTATGCTCGGGCAGAACTATGGCTACACCTTC
CDR3aa: CASSMLGQNYGYTF
j_gene: TRBJ1-2
d_gene: NA
v_gene: TRBV19
abundance: NA

CDR3nt: TGTGCCAGTATGCGGACAGCGAACACTGAAGCTTTCTTT
CDR3aa: CASMRTANTEAFF
j_gene: TRBJ1-1
d_gene: NA
v_gene: TRBV11-2
abundance: NA

CDR3nt: TGTGCCAGCAGCCCCGGGACTCGGAGACGGGAAGAGACCCAGTACTTC
CDR3aa: CASSPGTRRREETQYF
j_gene: TRBJ2-5
d_gene: NA
v_gene: TRBV3-1/TRBV3-2
abundance: NA

CDR3nt: TGTGCCAGCAGCCTGGTCCAGGCCACAGATACGCAGTATTTT
CDR3aa: CASSLVQATDTQYF
j_gene: TRBJ2-3
d_gene: NA
v_gene: TRBV5-5
abundance: NA

CDR3nt: TGTGCCAGCAGCAGAAGGACAGGGGGCACTGAAGCTTTCTTT
CDR3aa: CASSRRTGGTEAFF
j_gene: TRBJ1-1
d_gene: TRBD1
v_gene: TRBV7-2
abundance: NA

CDR3nt: TGTGCCAGCAGACTGGGACCTACCTCCGGCTACACCTTC
CDR3aa: CASRLGPTSGYTF
j_gene: TRBJ1-2
d_gene: NA
v_gene: TRBV6-5
abundance: NA

CDR3nt: TGTGCCAGTAGTATAGGGGCCCGCTCCTATAATTCACCCCTCCACTTT
CDR3aa: CASSIGARSYNSPLHF
j_gene: TRBJ1-6
d_gene: NA
v_gene: TRBV19
abundance: NA

CDR3nt: TGTGCCAGCAGCCAAGTCGACCCTATCTATGGCTACACCTTC
CDR3aa: CASSQVDPIYGYTF
j_gene: TRBJ1-2
d_gene: NA
v_gene: TRBV4-2
abundance: once

CDR3nt: TGTGCCAGCAGTTTCAACGGTAACTATGGCTACACCTTC
CDR3aa: CASSFNGNYGYTF
j_gene: TRBJ1-2
d_gene: NA
v_gene: TRBV12-3/TRBV12-4
abundance: NA

CDR3nt: TGTGCCAGCAGCTTCACCCAGACCAACACTGAAGCTTTCTTT
CDR3aa: CASSFTQTNTEAFF
j_gene: TRBJ1-1
d_gene: NA
v_gene: TRBV7-2
abundance: NA

CDR3nt: TGTGCCAGCAGTATATCTACAGGGGCGCGGAATCAGCCCCAGCATTTT
CDR3aa: CASSISTGARNQPQHF
j_gene: TRBJ1-5
d_gene: TRBD1
v_gene: TRBV19
abundance: NA

CDR3nt: TGTGCCAGCAGCTTAAACATTGGCGGGTATAGCACAGATACGCAGTATTTT
CDR3aa: CASSLNIGGYSTDTQYF
j_gene: TRBJ2-3
d_gene: NA
v_gene: TRBV7-9
abundance: NA

CDR3nt: TGTGCCAGCAGCTTAGCGTGGGTGAACTCTGGAAACACCATATATTTT
CDR3aa: CASSLAWVNSGNTIYF
j_gene: TRBJ1-3
d_gene: NA
v_gene: TRBV7-2
abundance: NA

CDR3nt: TGCGCCAGCAGCCAAGATCCGGGACAGGGCGGGTATGGCTACACCTTC
CDR3aa: CASSQDPGQGGYGYTF
j_gene: TRBJ1-2
d_gene: TRBD1
v_gene: TRBV4-1
abundance: NA

CDR3nt: TGCGCCAGCAGCTTGGCCGGGGAGTTCGGCTACACCTTC
CDR3aa: CASSLAGEFGYTF
j_gene: TRBJ1-2
d_gene: NA
v_gene: TRBV5-1
abundance: NA

CDR3nt: TGTGCCAGCAGCAGAAACCCCACGGGGCTTCGGAACACTGAAACTTTCTTT
CDR3aa: CASSRNPTGLRNTETFF
j_gene: TRBJ1-1
d_gene: NA
v_gene: TRBV7-9
abundance: NA

CDR3nt: TGTGCCCTGCGTGAGGGGATAGCAGGGGATGGCTACACCTTC
CDR3aa: CALREGIAGDGYTF
j_gene: TRBJ1-2
d_gene: NA
v_gene: TRBV10-3
abundance: NA

CDR3nt: TGTGCTAGTGCCCTGGCGGGGGTTGATACTGAAGCTTTCTTT
CDR3aa: CASALAGVDTEAFF
j_gene: TRBJ1-1
d_gene: NA
v_gene: TRBV12-5
abundance: NA

CDR3nt: TGTGCCAGCATCGTAAAACAGGGTCTCCAAGAGACCCAGTACTTC
CDR3aa: CASIVKQGLQETQYF
j_gene: TRBJ2-5
d_gene: NA
v_gene: TRBV5-4
abundance: NA